The source of this TCR beta chain is a study of T cells in Graves' hyperthyroidism and ophthalmopathy. Not enrolled were patients with uncontrolled infection, other autoimmune disease, pregnancy or lactation. Orbital computed tomography and thyroid ultrasound, together with serum TRAb and thyroxine and clinical symptoms, were used for diagnoses. Regarding this clonotype: Antigen unknown. A junction end diverges from the germline sequence, so it may reflect a read error.

Study results and caveats: Most thyroid clonotypes expanded above 0.001 were also detected in blood. A model using 13 V-J features told ophthalmopathy apart from stable hyperthyroidism.

Per the germline V gene, CDR1 is SGHVS and CDR2 is FNYEAQ. The CDR3 loop spans 17 amino acids. Researchers amplified the TCR beta CDR3 regions from RNA transcripts. The HTBI primer set drove a first-round RT-PCR of the TCR CDR3. MiXCR was run by TCRdb on the multiplex PCR reads, yielding one entry per CDR3 protein. Here the sample spans 660,000 or so distinct CDR3 sequences, just under 45% being singletons. This sequence originates from an adult man with Graves' disease, either hyperthyroidism or ophthalmopathy (not recorded which). The specimen was peripheral blood or thyroid tissue (not recorded which). The V gene is TRBV7-6, the J gene TRBJ2-6; possible D gene TRBD1, 5 bases. CDR3 amino acids: CASSLDRRQAGANLLTF. CDR3 in DNA: TGTGCCAGCAGCCTAGACCGCAGACAAGCTGGGGCCAACCTCCTGACTTTC.